Each of the 11 T cell receptor beta chains below was sequenced from the same sample in a study of blood T cell repertoires in COVID-19. This table comes from immunoSEQ multiplex PCR, and its TCRdb copy is limited to in-frame clones, with some not included. The sample contains 300,000 to 350,000 clones, 75% to 90% of which appear only once. Sequencing used peripheral blood. The receptors originated from a woman in her 50s with COVID-19, enrolled during active disease.

This chain uses TRBV2 with TRBJ2-5; D possibly corresponds to TRBD2 (6 bases). The germline V and J ends were trimmed by 10 bases and 1 base, with 19 bases remaining between them. CDR3 length equals 15 residues. Germline assignment: CDR1 SNHLY and CDR2 FYNNEI. CDR3 region: CATSWSSGPQETQYF. The CDR3 DNA follows: TGTGCCACCTCTTGGAGTAGCGGCCCCCAAGAGACCCAGTACTTC.

V is TRBV6-5 and J is TRBJ2-5; possibly TRBD1 for D (5 bases). Germline CDR1 reads MNHEY; CDR2 reads SVGAGI. Trimming removed 6 bases from V and 5 bases from J, with 13 bases in between. The length of the CDR3 is 13 residues. The CDR3 loop reads CASSSGIWETQYF. CDR3 coding DNA: TGTGCCAGCAGCTCAGGGATCTGGGAGACCCAGTACTTC.

The genes are TRBV7-2 and TRBJ1-4, with 8 nucleotides matching TRBD1. The CDR3 has 15 amino acids. Germline CDR1 is SGHTA and CDR2 is FQGNSA. The V and J ends lost 5 bases and 4 bases, in that order; junction bases with no gene match: 6. CDR3 sequence: CASSTRTGRNEKLFF. The CDR3 bases are TGTGCCAGCAGCACGAGGACAGGGCGTAATGAAAAACTGTTTTTT. Looking up the rest from reference TRBV7-2 and TRBJ1-4 gives the full variable domain: GAGVSQSPSNKVTEKGKDVELRCDPISGHTALYWYRQSLGQGLEFLIYFQGNSAPDKSGLPSDRFSAERTGGSVSTLTIQRTQQEDSAVYLCASSTRTGRNEKLFFGSGTQLSVL.

V and J are TRBV11-2 and TRBJ1-1, with D perhaps matching TRBD1 (5 bases). The CDR3 is 15 amino acids. Trimming stripped 2 bases from V and 5 bases from J, with 15 bases between. The germline V gene encodes CDR1 SGHAT and CDR2 FQNNGV. CDR3 bases: TGTGCCAGCAGCTTATTGGTAGGGGCTTGGACTGAAGCTTTCTTT. Residues: CASSLLVGAWTEAFF.

This clone has only one observation. The rearrangement links TRBV19 to TRBJ2-7, with D possibly being TRBD1 (5 bases). The CDR3 is 12 amino acids. The ends were cut back, 6 bases at V and 5 bases at J, with 11 bases in the middle. Per germline, CDR1 LNHDA and CDR2 SQIVND (reference sequence). Here the CDR3 reads CASSPQGHEQYF. The CDR3, as DNA: TGTGCCAGTAGCCCCCAGGGCCACGAGCAGTACTTC.

This rearrangement joins TRBV19 to TRBJ1-2; no firm D call. V lost 6 bases, J lost 8 bases, and 28 bases lay in between. The V gene's germline CDR1 is LNHDA and CDR2 SQIVND (reference sequence). This CDR3 has 17 amino acids. DNA of the CDR3: TGTGCCAGTAGCCCCGCCGGGATGGGTTCGGATCAACGGGGCTACACCTTC. Its protein is CASSPAGMGSDQRGYTF.

This chain connects TRBV5-1 to TRBJ2-1, with 12 bases identical to TRBD2. The germline CDR1 and CDR2 sequences are SGHRS and YFSETQ. V dropped 3 bases and J dropped 8; count of bases not matched to a gene: 6. The CDR3 totals 15 residues. The CDR3 nucleotides read TGCGCCAGCAGCTCGACTAGCGGGGGCGGGGATGAGCAGTTCTTC. Encoded protein: CASSSTSGGGDEQFF.

The V call is TRBV19, the J call TRBJ1-5; maybe TRBD1 (6 bases). This CDR3 region has 15 residues. V was pared by 2 bases and J by 5 bases, with 13 bases between. Germline lookup yields CDR1 LNHDA and CDR2 SQIVND (reference sequence). In DNA, the CDR3 is TGTGCCAGTAGTATATCGGGGGGGCCCGATCAGCCCCAGCATTTT. Its protein product is CASSISGGPDQPQHF. Supplemented by reference TRBV19 and TRBJ1-5, the full variable domain reads DGGITQSPKYLFRKEGQNVTLSCEQNLNHDAMYWYRQDPGQGLRLIYYSQIVNDFQKGDIAEGYSVSREKKESFPLTVTSAQKNPTAFYLCASSISGGPDQPQHFGDGTRLSIL.

CDR3 protein: CATGRGGDTGELFF. The CDR3 nucleotides read TGTGCCACCGGTCGGGGGGGTGACACCGGGGAGCTGTTTTTT. The V and J genes are TRBV6-5 and TRBJ2-2; 8 bases agree with TRBD2. This CDR3 region has 14 residues. Germline loops: CDR1 MNHEY, CDR2 SVGAGI. Trimming removed 10 bases from V and 3 bases from J; junction bases left unmatched: 7.

V gene TRBV29-1 combines with J gene TRBJ2-1; 10 bases are shared with TRBD1. The CDR3 totals 15 residues. Looked up from germline, CDR1 is SQVTM and CDR2 is ANQGSEA. Unmatched junction bases numbered 8, after V lost 7 bases and J lost 2 bases. This chain's CDR3 is CSAGRGTGAYNEQFF. DNA of the CDR3: TGCAGCGCTGGGAGGGGGACAGGGGCCTACAATGAGCAGTTCTTC.

The CDR3 DNA sequence: TGTGCCAGCAGTTACGGGACGGGAGCATTGGGTACGCAGTATTTT. Protein product: CASSYGTGALGTQYF. The chain uses TRBV6-5 and TRBJ2-3; D might be TRBD2 (6 bases). V lost 2 bases to trimming and J lost 8 bases, with 17 bases between them. CDR1 is MNHEY and CDR2 is SVGAGI in the germline V gene. This CDR3 has 15 residues.